This is a list of T cell receptor beta chains from one sample in a study of cytomegalovirus exposure and HLA in healthy donors. The method was immunoSEQ multiplex PCR; TCRdb's version includes in-frame clones alone and lacks a portion of them. The top ten hold around 1.9% of the sample, which has tens of thousands of clones, roughly 81% seen once. The sample taken for sequencing was PBMCs. These receptors all stem from a woman in her twenties or thirties in good health and CMV-seronegative. The CDR3 runs from the conserved cysteine through the conserved F or W. Fields, in order: V gene, J gene, D gene, CDR3 protein, CDR3 DNA. D genes are given only for firm matches.

V: TRBV5-1
J: TRBJ2-2
D: TRBD1
CDR3: CASSPRPGGASNTGELFF
DNA: TGCGCCAGCAGCCCGCGGCCAGGGGGCGCGTCAAACACCGGGGAGCTGTTTTTT

V: TRBV27
J: TRBJ2-3
D: TRBD1
CDR3: CASNGRDSGTDTQYF
DNA: TGTGCCAGCAATGGCCGGGACAGCGGCACAGATACGCAGTATTTT

V: TRBV28
J: TRBJ1-5
D: .
CDR3: CASRYSFLTGRRNQPQHF
DNA: TGTGCCAGCAGGTATAGTTTTTTAACAGGAAGGCGCAATCAGCCCCAGCATTTT

V: TRBV28
J: TRBJ2-7
D: TRBD2
CDR3: CASSPPGLGAYEQYF
DNA: TGTGCCAGCAGTCCCCCGGGACTAGGGGCGTACGAGCAGTACTTC

V: TRBV27
J: TRBJ1-6
D: .
CDR3: CASSSSSYNSPLHF
DNA: TGTGCCAGCTCGAGTAGCTCCTATAATTCACCCCTCCACTTT

V: TRBV7-2
J: TRBJ2-7
D: TRBD1
CDR3: CASSVRPGTGYEQYF
DNA: TGTGCCAGCAGCGTCCGTCCCGGGACAGGTTACGAGCAGTACTTC

V: TRBV2
J: TRBJ1-1
D: .
CDR3: CASSEALWTVNTEAFF
DNA: TGTGCCAGCAGTGAAGCGCTCTGGACAGTGAACACTGAAGCTTTCTTT

V: TRBV7-2
J: TRBJ2-3
D: .
CDR3: CASSLGRFTDTQYF
DNA: TGTGCCAGCAGCTTAGGGAGATTCACAGATACGCAGTATTTT

V: TRBV5-6
J: TRBJ2-7
D: TRBD2
CDR3: CASRIRRLAGGHRSYEQYF
DNA: TGTGCCAGCAGGATCCGGCGATTAGCGGGAGGCCACCGCTCCTACGAGCAGTACTTC

V: TRBV14
J: TRBJ2-7
D: TRBD2
CDR3: CASSQEISGRTYEQYF
DNA: TGTGCCAGCAGCCAAGAGATAAGCGGGAGAACCTACGAGCAGTACTTC

V: TRBV9
J: TRBJ2-2
D: .
CDR3: CASSAWGAGELFF
DNA: TGTGCCAGCAGCGCGTGGGGGGCCGGGGAGCTGTTTTTT

V: TRBV5-1
J: TRBJ2-6
D: .
CDR3: CASSLVGVGSHSGANVLTF
DNA: TGCGCCAGCAGCCTCGTAGGGGTTGGCAGCCACTCTGGGGCCAACGTCCTGACTTTC

V: TRBV4-3
J: TRBJ1-1
D: TRBD1
CDR3: CASSQDPQGAGGTEAFF
DNA: TGCGCCAGCAGCCAAGATCCCCAGGGGGCCGGGGGGACTGAAGCTTTCTTT

V: TRBV9
J: TRBJ1-2
D: TRBD1
CDR3: CASSTEGAPGYGYTF
DNA: TGTGCCAGCAGCACAGAGGGGGCGCCGGGCTATGGCTACACCTTC

V: TRBV28
J: TRBJ2-7
D: .
CDR3: CASSSATRLHYF
DNA: TGTGCCAGCAGCTCCGCGACTAGGCTCCATTACTTC

V: TRBV20-1
J: TRBJ2-3
D: .
CDR3: CSARATDTQYF
DNA: TGCAGTGCTAGAGCAACAGATACGCAGTATTTT